This TCR beta chain was observed in a study of response to subunit inactivated influenza vaccine. Study-level points and caveats: That few new T cells are recruited by each seasonal influenza vaccination was the authors' suggestion.

For this clonotype: No antigen is known for it.

TCRdb recomputed calls from the RT-PCR reads with MiXCR, one row per CDR3 protein. In the table there are approximately 310,000 distinct CDR3 sequences, around a fifth of which are singletons. The source is a man aged 50 to 75 who received an inactivated influenza vaccine. Sequenced here: PBMCs from blood, sampled less than 22 months after vaccination.

The CDR3 is CASSEFSGTGNSDEQYF. The CDR3 DNA sequence: TGTGCCAGCAGTGAATTTTCCGGGACAGGGAATTCGGACGAGCAGTACTTC. This chain joins TRBV2 and TRBJ2-7, with TRBD1 identical over 9 bases. The CDR3 length is 17 residues. The ends lost 2 bases at V and 5 bases at J; junction bases unmatched: 13. CDR1 SNHLY and CDR2 FYNNEI come from the germline V gene.